A selection of T cell receptor beta chains follows, all from one sample in a study of T cell repertoires in cytomegalovirus infection. Antigens for these TCRs are unknown. TCRdb recomputed calls from the reads with MiXCR, one row per CDR3 protein. Among roughly 69,000 distinct CDR3 sequences listed, 20% were seen once. Sequenced material: CD8+ T cells from cultured PBMCs, taken from culture after CMV antigen stimulation. The receptors come from a human donor in good health (CMV status not recorded). Some clones in this sample may be carry-over from other donors' samples. Each CDR3 is given with its conserved first and last residue. A D gene is named only where the DNA matches it firmly. The size of a clone is reported for some rows only, either as once, few or many, or as a class for expanded clones.

DNA	CDR3	J	V	size	D
TGTGCCAGCAGGGACTCTTCAAATGAAAAACTGTTTTTT	CASRDSSNEKLFF	TRBJ1-4	TRBV12-3/TRBV12-4	few	NA
TGCGCCAGCAGCCAAGTGAATTTAGGGATTGGAAACACCATATATTTT	CASSQVNLGIGNTIYF	TRBJ1-3	TRBV4-1	NA	NA
TGTGCCAGCAGCTTAGGGACAGGGCGAGAGCAGTACTTC	CASSLGTGREQYF	TRBJ2-7	TRBV7-2	NA	TRBD1
TGTGCCAGCAGCGACCTGGGACAGGGCGGCAATCAGCCCCAGCATTTT	CASSDLGQGGNQPQHF	TRBJ1-5	TRBV7-2	few	TRBD1
TGTGCCAGCAGCCGAAAGATCGGACTAGCGGGGAACACAGATACGCAGTATTTT	CASSRKIGLAGNTDTQYF	TRBJ2-3	TRBV14	NA	TRBD2
TGTGCCAGCAGCTCCGAAAAAATGGCCTACGAGCAGTACTTC	CASSSEKMAYEQYF	TRBJ2-7	TRBV7-4	NA	NA
TGTGCCAGCAGCCAAGAAGTCCTAGCGGGGGGGATTGATACGCAGTATTTT	CASSQEVLAGGIDTQYF	TRBJ2-3	TRBV4-2	NA	TRBD2
TGTGCCGGCAGTGATAAGGAACTAAACACTGAAGCTTTCTTT	CAGSDKELNTEAFF	TRBJ1-1	TRBV2	NA	NA
TGTGCCAGCAGTATGACAGGGGGTTACACAGATACGCAGTATTTT	CASSMTGGYTDTQYF	TRBJ2-3	TRBV12-3/TRBV12-4	NA	TRBD1
TGTGCCAGCAGTTCGACAGGGGTTAATGAAAAACTGTTTTTT	CASSSTGVNEKLFF	TRBJ1-4	TRBV27	NA	TRBD1
TGTGCCACCAGGGGCAGCTCTGGAAACACCATATATTTT	CATRGSSGNTIYF	TRBJ1-3	TRBV15	NA	NA
TGTGCCAGCAGCATCGACAGGAGCGCTAACTATGGCTACACCTTC	CASSIDRSANYGYTF	TRBJ1-2	TRBV12-3/TRBV12-4	few	NA
TGTGCCAGCAGCTTAGGGACAGTTAATCAAGAGACCCAGTACTTC	CASSLGTVNQETQYF	TRBJ2-5	TRBV7-3	many	TRBD1
TGTGCCAGCAGCCTCGAGGGAGGATGGTATGGCTACACCTTC	CASSLEGGWYGYTF	TRBJ1-2	TRBV7-2	few	NA
TGTGCCAGCAGTTCGCACCGGGACACCAATGAGCAGTTCTTC	CASSSHRDTNEQFF	TRBJ2-1	TRBV28	NA	NA
TGTGCCAGCAGTTTCGGGGCAGATACGCAGTATTTT	CASSFGADTQYF	TRBJ2-3	TRBV12-3/TRBV12-4	medium-sized	NA
TGTGCCAGCAGGGGAGGCATAACCCTCTCCTACGAGCAGTACTTC	CASRGGITLSYEQYF	TRBJ2-7	TRBV6-5	NA	NA
TGTGCCAGCAGTTACGCGGGTAGCCTGGAAGCTTTCTTT	CASSYAGSLEAFF	TRBJ1-1	TRBV6-5	many	NA
TGTGCCAGCAGTCCAAGCGGGGACTACAATGAGCAGTTCTTC	CASSPSGDYNEQFF	TRBJ2-1	TRBV6-8	NA	TRBD2
TGCAGTGCAGGCGTCGGGGCGACAGATACGCAGTATTTT	CSAGVGATDTQYF	TRBJ2-3	TRBV20-1	few	NA
TGCGCCAGCAGCCAAGATCAAATCAATGGCAGGCTGAACACTGAAGCTTTCTTT	CASSQDQINGRLNTEAFF	TRBJ1-1	TRBV4-1	NA	NA